This T cell receptor (beta chain) was observed in a study of response to subunit inactivated influenza vaccine. Notes on the study in general: The authors proposed limited new T cell recruitment per seasonal influenza vaccination.

This CDR3 has 14 amino acids. V lost 7 bases to trimming and J lost 2 bases; unmatched junction nucleotides: 4. This clonotype came up a few times. Antigen specificity is unknown. TCRdb itself ran the RT-PCR reads through MiXCR, one entry per CDR3 protein. The sample has hundreds of thousands of distinct CDR3 sequences, 25% seen once; the top ten hold around 2%. The genes are TRBV12-3 or TRBV12-4 and TRBJ2-1, with 8 nucleotides matching TRBD1. This sequence was found in a man aged 50 to 60 who received an inactivated influenza vaccine. This sample comprised CD4+ T cells sorted from PBMCs, obtained approximately 5 days after vaccination. CDR3 loop: CASNGQGPYNEQFF. DNA of the CDR3: TGTGCCAGCAACGGACAGGGCCCCTACAATGAGCAGTTCTTC.